The sample holds a few counts of the clone carrying this T cell receptor (beta chain). Its matching antigen is unknown. A second about 7 to 12 cycle PCR used barcoded and J-beta primers. The authors tagged each cDNA molecule using a template-switch adaptor with 12 random nucleotides. Via MiXCR, TCRdb re-called the 5' RACE reads, giving one row per CDR3 protein. The table includes around 1,900,000 distinct CDR3 sequences, more than 35% detected once. The CDR3 sequence is 17 residues long. V was pared by 3 bases and J by 3 bases, with 16 bases between. CDR1 and CDR2 (germline): SGHKS, YYEKEE (reference sequence). The sample belongs to a study of blood T cells in healthy people across ages. Healthy individuals of Caucasian origin from Russia, aged about 6 to 95, served as donors. General study findings and limits: Higher diversity, along with more naive CD4+ cells, distinguished long-lived donors from aged donors. Those diversity estimates obtained from one million T cells were thought to be underestimates.

This chain uses TRBV5-5 with TRBJ2-6, with D possibly being TRBD1 (6 bases). The sample taken for sequencing was blood. This sequence originates from a human donor in good health. CDR3 coding DNA: TGTGCCAGCAGCTCCTCCTCACAGGGCTTTGGGGCCAACGTCCTGACTTTC. Its translation: CASSSSSQGFGANVLTF.